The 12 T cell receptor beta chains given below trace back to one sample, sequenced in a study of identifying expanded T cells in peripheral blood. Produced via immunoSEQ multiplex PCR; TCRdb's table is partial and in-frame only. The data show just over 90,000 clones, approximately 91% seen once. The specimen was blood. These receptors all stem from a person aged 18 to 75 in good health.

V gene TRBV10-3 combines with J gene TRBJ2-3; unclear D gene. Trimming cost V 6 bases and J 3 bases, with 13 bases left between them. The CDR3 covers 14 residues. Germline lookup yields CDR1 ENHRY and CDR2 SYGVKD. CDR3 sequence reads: CAISGHYITDTQYF. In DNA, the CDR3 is TGTGCCATCAGCGGCCATTACATTACAGATACGCAGTATTTT.

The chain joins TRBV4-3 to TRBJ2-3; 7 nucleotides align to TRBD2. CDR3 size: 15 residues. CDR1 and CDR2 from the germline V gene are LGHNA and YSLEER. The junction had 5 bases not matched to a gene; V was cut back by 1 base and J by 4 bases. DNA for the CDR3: TGCGCCAGCAGCCAAGCTAAGCGGGAAGCAGATACGCAGTATTTT. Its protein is CASSQAKREADTQYF.

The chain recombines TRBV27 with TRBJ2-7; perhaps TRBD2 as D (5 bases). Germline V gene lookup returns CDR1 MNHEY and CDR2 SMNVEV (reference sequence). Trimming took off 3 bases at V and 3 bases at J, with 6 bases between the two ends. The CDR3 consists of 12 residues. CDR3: CASSFAGYEQYF. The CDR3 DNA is TGTGCCAGCAGTTTCGCGGGCTACGAGCAGTACTTC.

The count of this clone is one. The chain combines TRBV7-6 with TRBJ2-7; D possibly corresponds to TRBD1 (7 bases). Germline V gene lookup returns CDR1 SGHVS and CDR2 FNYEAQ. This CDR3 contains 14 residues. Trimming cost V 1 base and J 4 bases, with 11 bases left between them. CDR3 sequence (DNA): TGTGCCAGCAGCTTAGAGACAGGGAGGTACGAGCAGTACTTC. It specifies CASSLETGRYEQYF.

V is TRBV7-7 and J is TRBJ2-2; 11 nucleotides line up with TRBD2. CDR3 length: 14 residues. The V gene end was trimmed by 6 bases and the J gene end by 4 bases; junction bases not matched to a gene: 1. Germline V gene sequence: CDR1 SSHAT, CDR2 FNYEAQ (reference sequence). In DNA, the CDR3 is TGTGCCAGCAGTCTAGCGGGAGGCACCGGGGAGCTGTTTTTT. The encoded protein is CASSLAGGTGELFF.

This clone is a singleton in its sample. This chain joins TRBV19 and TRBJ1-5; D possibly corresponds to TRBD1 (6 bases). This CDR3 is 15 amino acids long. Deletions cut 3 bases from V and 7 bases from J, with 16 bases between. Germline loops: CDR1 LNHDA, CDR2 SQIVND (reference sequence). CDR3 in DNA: TGTGCCAGTAGTATTCGGGGCCGACAGGACCAGCCCCAGCATTTT. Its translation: CASSIRGRQDQPQHF.

CDR3 bases: TGTGCCAGCAGTGACTCTGGCGGGGAGTACAATGAGCAGTTCTTC. Protein sequence: CASSDSGGEYNEQFF. The chain combines TRBV6-4 with TRBJ2-1, with a weak D call TRBD2 (6 bases). V dropped 0 bases and J dropped 4 bases, with 10 bases sitting between them. The CDR3 has 15 residues. Germline CDR1 and CDR2: MRHNA and SNTAGT.

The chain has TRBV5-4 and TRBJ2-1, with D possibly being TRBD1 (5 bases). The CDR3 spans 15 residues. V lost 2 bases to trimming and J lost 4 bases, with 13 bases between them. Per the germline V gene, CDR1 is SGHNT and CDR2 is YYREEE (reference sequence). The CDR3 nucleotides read TGTGCCAGCAGCTTTGAAGGGGCCCGTTACAATGAGCAGTTCTTC. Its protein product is CASSFEGARYNEQFF. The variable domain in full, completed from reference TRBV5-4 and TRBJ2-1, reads ETGVTQSPTHLIKTRGQQVTLRCSSQSGHNTVSWYQQALGQGPQFIFQYYREEENGRGNFPPRFSGLQFPNYSSELNVNALELDDSALYLCASSFEGARYNEQFFGPGTRLTVL.

As DNA, the CDR3 is TGTGCCAGCAGCGCTCGACGTATCACCGGGGAGCTGTTTTTT. This sequence encodes CASSARRITGELFF. This chain links TRBV9 with TRBJ2-2; D remains ambiguous. The V gene lost 3 bases and the J gene lost 4 bases, with 10 bases spanning the gap. This CDR3 is built from 14 residues. Per germline, CDR1 SGDLS and CDR2 YYNGEE. The complete variable domain, with remaining parts taken from reference TRBV9 and TRBJ2-2, reads DSGVTQTPKHLITATGQRVTLRCSPRSGDLSVYWYQQSLDQGLQFLIQYYNGEERAKGNILERFSAQQFPDLHSELNLSSLELGDSALYFCASSARRITGELFFGEGSRLTVL.

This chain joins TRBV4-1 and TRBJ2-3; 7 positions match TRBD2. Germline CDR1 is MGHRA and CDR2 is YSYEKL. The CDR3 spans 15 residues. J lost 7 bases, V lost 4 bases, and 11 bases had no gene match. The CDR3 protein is CASSPLGLRKNTQYF. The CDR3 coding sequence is TGCGCCAGCAGCCCCCTGGGACTAAGGAAGAATACGCAGTATTTT.

CDR3 nucleotides: TGTGCCAGCCTGCAGGGAGGCGCGAGCACTGAAGCTTTCTTT. Protein sequence: CASLQGGASTEAFF. The chain joins TRBV6-5 to TRBJ1-1; possible D gene TRBD1, 5 bases. V lost 8 bases, J lost 4 bases, and 17 bases lay in between. This CDR3 region has 14 residues. The germline V gene has CDR1 MNHEY and CDR2 SVGAGI.

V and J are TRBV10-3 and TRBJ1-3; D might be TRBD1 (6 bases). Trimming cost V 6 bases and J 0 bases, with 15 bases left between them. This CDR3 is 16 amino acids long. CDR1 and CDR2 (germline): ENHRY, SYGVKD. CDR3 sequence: CAIRGGAGSSGNTIYF. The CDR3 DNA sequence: TGTGCCATCAGAGGGGGGGCAGGGTCCTCTGGAAACACCATATATTTT.